This T cell receptor beta chain comes out of a study of T cell changes during pregnancy in multiple sclerosis. Using immunoSEQ multiplex PCR, the repertoire was profiled, and TCRdb retains in-frame clones only, with some absent. Of around 95,000 clones in the sample, approximately 92% were seen once. The material sequenced was peripheral blood, taken after pregnancy. This clonotype was sampled from a female donor with multiple sclerosis, enrolled in a pregnancy study.

The CDR3 DNA reads as TGTGCCAGCAGCTCTGGACAGGGCCCCAACTATGGCTACACCTTC. Translating it yields CASSSGQGPNYGYTF. The rearrangement links TRBV7-9 to TRBJ1-2; 8 bases map to TRBD1. After removal of 4 bases from V and 2 bases from J, the junction contained 6 bases not matched to a gene. Germline V lookup: CDR1 SEHNR, CDR2 FQNEAQ (reference sequence). CDR3 length equals 15 residues.